The subject of this entry is one T cell receptor (beta chain). Its antigen is as yet unknown. PBMCs, at least 6 million per sample, were isolated. With each sample, at least 5 micrograms of total RNA were extracted. A second about 7 to 12 cycle PCR used barcoded and J-beta primers. TCRdb reanalysed the 5' RACE reads using MiXCR and keeps one entry per CDR3 protein. The sample shows over 950,000 distinct CDR3 sequences, 45% to 60% of them seen only once. The record originates from a study of blood T cells in healthy people across ages. Broader study findings: A greater number of naive CD4+ cells and higher diversity distinguished long-lived donors from aged donors.

The length of the CDR3 is 14 residues. After removal of 3 bases from V and 13 bases from J, the junction contained 5 bases not matched to a gene. Per germline, CDR1 SGHDN and CDR2 FVKESK. This receptor was obtained from a woman aged 55-70 years in good health. The genes are TRBV14 and TRBJ2-4; 14 bases fit TRBD2. Sequencing was done on a sample of blood. For the CDR3, the DNA is TGTGCCAGCAGCCACCAGGGACTAGCGGGGGAGCAGTACTTC. It specifies CASSHQGLAGEQYF. The whole variable domain, filled in from reference TRBV14 and TRBJ2-4, reads EAGVTQFPSHSVIEKGQTVTLRCDPISGHDNLYWYRRVMGKEIKFLLHFVKESKQDESGMPNNRFLAERTGGTYSTLKVQPAELEDSGVYFCASSHQGLAGEQYFGAGTRLSVL.